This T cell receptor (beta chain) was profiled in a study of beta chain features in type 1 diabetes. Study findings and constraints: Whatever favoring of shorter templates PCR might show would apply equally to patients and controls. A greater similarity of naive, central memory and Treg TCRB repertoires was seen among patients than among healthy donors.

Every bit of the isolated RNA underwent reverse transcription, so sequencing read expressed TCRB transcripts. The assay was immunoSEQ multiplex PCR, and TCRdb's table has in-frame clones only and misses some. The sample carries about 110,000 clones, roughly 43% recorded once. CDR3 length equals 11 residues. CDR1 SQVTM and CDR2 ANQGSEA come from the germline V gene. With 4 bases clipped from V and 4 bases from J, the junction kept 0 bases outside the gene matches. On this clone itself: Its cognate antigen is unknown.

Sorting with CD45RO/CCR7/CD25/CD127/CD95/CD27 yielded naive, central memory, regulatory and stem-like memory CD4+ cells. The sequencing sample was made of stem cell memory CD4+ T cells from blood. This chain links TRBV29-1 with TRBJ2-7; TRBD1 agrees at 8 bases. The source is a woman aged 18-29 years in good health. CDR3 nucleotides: TGCAGCGTTGGGACAGGGTACGAGCAGTACTTC. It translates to CSVGTGYEQYF.